The 28 T cell receptor beta chains below were found in one sample sequenced in a study of kidney transplant recipient with SARS-CoV-2 infection (dated by TCRdb to about 2021). The instrument given in TCRdb is Illumina MiSeq. TCRdb redid the processing of the public reads, applying fastp at Q25 and MiXCR, and retained in-frame beta chains. CDR3 protein duplicates are merged, each entry listing the most common genes and DNA. This sample gives 200,000 to 300,000 distinct CDR3 sequences in total; about 28% of them show up just once. Clones ranked in the top ten supply about 7% of the sample. This specimen's time point label, per the study, means: pre-pandemic baseline sample and day 111 after first positive SARS-CoV-2 test. This sample comprised a blood sample, obtained at baseline and on roughly day 120 from a kidney transplant recipient. These receptors came from a male patient aged 30 to 39 who had COVID-19 and was a kidney transplant recipient. It is possible that, after a transplant, some T cells come from the graft donor.

This clonotype was observed a few times. CDR3 amino acids: CASRVGAYTEAFF. CDR3 coding DNA: TGCGCCAGCAGGGTCGGGGCCTACACTGAAGCTTTCTTT. The genes are TRBV10-2 and TRBJ1-1; D is possibly TRBD1 (5 bases). The CDR3 covers 13 residues. The germline V gene encodes CDR1 WSHSY and CDR2 SAAADI. Trimming left V 6 bases short and J 3 bases short, with 11 bases between.

CDR3 DNA sequence: TGCGCCAGCACCTACATCCTAGCGGGAGACAGAGATACGCAGTATTTT. Translated, it gives CASTYILAGDRDTQYF. V is TRBV4-1 and J is TRBJ2-3; 10 bases are shared with TRBD2. Germline lookup yields CDR1 MGHRA and CDR2 YSYEKL. CDR3 length: 16 residues. The J segment lost 5 bases and the V segment lost 7 bases, leaving 12 bases of the junction unmatched.

At least ten counts were recorded for this clonotype. A read error may account for a junction end that differs from germline. The chain links TRBV3-1 to TRBJ2-4; D gene uncertain. The CDR3 extends over 17 amino acids. In germline, CDR1 is LGHDT, CDR2 YNNKEL (reference sequence). The CDR3 DNA follows: TGCCAGCAGCGTTCGTTGTCCCATTTGCAAAGAAAAAACATTCAGTACTTC. This gives the protein CQQRSLSHLQRKNIQYF.

For this clonotype: This clone may be a read error of a much larger clone one base away. The chain has TRBV9 and TRBJ2-7; 8 nucleotides line up with TRBD2. Trimming took 4 bases from V and 6 from J; bases not matched to a gene: 12. CDR3 length: 15 residues. Germline V CDR1 and CDR2: SGDLS, YYNGEE. The CDR3 loop reads CASSPNGGGRFEQYF. The CDR3 coding sequence is TGTGCCAGCAGCCCGAATGGGGGCGGGAGGTTCGAGCAGTACTTC.

The V call is TRBV30, the J call TRBJ1-2; no clear D. V was cut by 4 bases and J by 4 bases, with 22 bases left in between. Germline values: CDR1 GTSNPN, CDR2 SVGIG (reference sequence). The CDR3 spans 16 residues. CDR3 protein: CAWNEQRYRKTYGYTF. The CDR3, as DNA: TGTGCCTGGAATGAGCAGCGTTATAGAAAGACCTATGGCTACACCTTC.

This clonotype was found many times. V is TRBV15 and J is TRBJ1-2; no firm D call. Germline V gives CDR1 LNHNV, CDR2 YYDKDF (reference sequence). This CDR3 is 17 amino acids long. V was shortened by 4 bases and J by 4 bases, with 22 bases between the two germline ends. The DNA of the CDR3 is TGTGCCACCAGCAAAATAGGAAGGTGTGGAAAGACCTATGGCTACACCTTC. It translates to CATSKIGRCGKTYGYTF.

This clonotype was picked up many times. The chain employs TRBV27 and TRBJ1-2, with D perhaps matching TRBD1 (5 bases). Trimming took 6 bases from V and 0 from J, leaving 8 bases between them. The CDR3 totals 13 residues. Germline lookup yields CDR1 MNHEY and CDR2 SMNVEV (reference sequence). CDR3 protein: CASRQGPNYGYTF. The CDR3 bases are TGTGCCAGCAGGCAGGGTCCTAACTATGGCTACACCTTC.

Comments on this clonotype: Being one base from a much bigger clone, this may be a read error. The genes are TRBV6-4 and TRBJ2-2; D not certain. This CDR3 is built from 14 residues. The germline gives CDR1 MRHNA, CDR2 SNTAGT. CDR3 region: CTSSTKGDGGELFF. The CDR3, as DNA: TGTACCAGCAGTACGAAAGGAGATGGCGGGGAGCTGTTTTTT.

On this clonotype: A far larger clone differs by one base, so this is likely a read error. The chain links TRBV4-3 to TRBJ2-4, with D unclear. The DNA end favors TRBJ1-2, so the J call may be wrong. Per the germline V gene, CDR1 is LGHNA and CDR2 is YSLEER. The CDR3 covers 15 residues. In DNA form, the CDR3 reads TGCGCCAGCAGCCAAGGGGAGGGTAGGGTTGATGGCTACACCTTC. Its protein product is CASSQGEGRVDGYTF.

The genes are TRBV10-1 and TRBJ1-2, with 8 bases lining up with TRBD1. The germline CDR1 and CDR2 sequences are WNHNN and SYGVQD (reference sequence). This CDR3 has 12 amino acids. Losses at the gene ends were 7 bases for V and 6 bases for J; bases not matched to a gene: 4. CDR3 DNA sequence: TGCGCCAGCAATAGACAGGGGAATGGCTACACCTTC. It codes for CASNRQGNGYTF.

The V and J genes are TRBV20-1 and TRBJ2-1; D tentatively fits TRBD1 or TRBD2 (5 bases each). Trimming cost V 0 bases and J 8 bases, with 8 bases left between them. Germline V gene data show CDR1 as DFQATT and CDR2 as SNEGSKA (reference sequence). The CDR3 consists of 12 residues. The CDR3 sequence is CSARDRDHEQFF. The DNA for the CDR3 is TGCAGTGCTAGAGACAGGGACCATGAGCAGTTCTTC.

This clonotype was recorded a few times. The chain couples TRBV7-9 to TRBJ2-5; the match to TRBD1 covers 8 bases. The ends lost 5 bases at V and 5 bases at J; junction bases unmatched: 7. This CDR3 region has 14 residues. Per germline, CDR1 SEHNR and CDR2 FQNEAQ (reference sequence). CDR3 in amino acids: CASSPTGGDETQYF. As DNA, the CDR3 is TGTGCCAGCAGCCCTACAGGGGGTGATGAGACCCAGTACTTC.

As concerns this clonotype: A much larger clone lies a single base off, so this may be a read error. J is TRBJ2-7 and V is TRBV27; D possibly corresponds to TRBD1 (6 bases). The CDR3 covers 14 residues. Germline CDR1 reads MNHEY; CDR2 reads SMNVEV (reference sequence). The CDR3 nucleotides read TGTGCCAGCAGCCACCGGGACATAGGGGACGAGCAGTGCTTC. Protein product: CASSHRDIGDEQCF.

This clonotype was counted ten times or more. The chain recombines TRBV28 with TRBJ1-2, with D unclear. With 4 bases removed from V and 3 bases from J, the gap between germline ends came to 15 bases. Germline loops: CDR1 MDHEN, CDR2 SYDVKM. The CDR3 has 15 amino acids. CDR3 coding DNA: TGTGCCAGCAGTTCACTCCGGACGAATTACTATGGCTACACCTTC. Protein: CASSSLRTNYYGYTF.

A remark on this clonotype: A much larger clone differs from this one at a single base, so this may be a read error. The gene calls are TRBV4-2 and TRBJ2-1, with 14 bases identical to TRBD2. The germline CDR1 and CDR2 sequences are LGHNA and YNFKEQ. The CDR3 runs 18 residues. Trimming removed 0 bases from V and 12 bases from J; junction bases left unmatched: 13. This CDR3 reads CASSQEGLAGDPSGLQFF. The DNA of the CDR3 is TGTGCCAGCAGCCAAGAGGGACTAGCGGGAGACCCTTCCGGATTGCAGTTCTTC.

With regard to this clonotype: A far larger clone is off by one base, so a read error is likely. The DNA for the CDR3 is TGTGCCAGCAGCATGACGTGTCCCATTTCTTTCTCTGAGACCCAGTACTTC. Amino acid sequence: CASSMTCPISFSETQYF. This chain links TRBV3-1 with TRBJ2-3; D is uncertain. The DNA end favors TRBJ2-5, so the J call may be wrong. The CDR3 has 17 residues. The germline V gene encodes CDR1 LGHDT and CDR2 YNNKEL (reference sequence).

Many counts were recorded for this clonotype. The chain employs TRBV24-1 and TRBJ2-7; weak D call: TRBD1 (6 bases). V was clipped by 7 bases and J by 3 bases, with 12 bases between them. The CDR3 is made up of 13 amino acids. Germline assignment: CDR1 KGHDR and CDR2 SFDVKD. The CDR3 spells CATRATGHYEQYF. DNA of the CDR3: TGTGCCACCAGAGCGACAGGCCACTACGAGCAGTACTTC.

This clonotype was found many times. The chain combines TRBV5-1 with TRBJ1-4; D perhaps matches TRBD1 (6 bases). V dropped 4 bases and J dropped 6 bases, with 13 bases sitting between them. The CDR3 covers 14 residues. Germline V CDR1 and CDR2: SGHRS, YFSETQ. CDR3: CASSQEGVYEKLFF. The CDR3 nucleotides read TGCGCCAGCAGCCAGGAGGGGGTTTATGAAAAACTGTTTTTT. The entire variable domain, with the rest obtained from reference TRBV5-1 and TRBJ1-4, is as follows: KAGVTQTPRYLIKTRGQQVTLSCSPISGHRSVSWYQQTPGQGLQFLFEYFSETQRNKGNFPGRFSGRQFSNSRSEMNVSTLELGDSALYLCASSQEGVYEKLFFGSGTQLSVL.

The chain's CDR3 is CASSYSPEADTQYF. The CDR3 nucleotides are TGTGCCAGCAGTTACTCCCCTGAGGCAGATACGCAGTATTTT. This chain links TRBV6-5 with TRBJ2-3; D call uncertain. The CDR3 covers 14 residues. Germline loops: CDR1 MNHEY, CDR2 SVGAGI. Trimming stripped 0 bases from V and 4 bases from J, with 8 bases between.

In this sample, this clonotype turned up many times. CDR3 residues: CASSAYMVVRKTYGYTF. The CDR3 DNA reads as TGTGCCAGCAGCGCATATATGGTCGTTAGAAAGACCTATGGCTACACCTTC. V and J are TRBV16 and TRBJ1-2; D is uncertain. The CDR3 extends over 17 amino acids. V gave up 5 bases and J gave up 4 bases, with 23 bases separating them. CDR1 is KGHSY and CDR2 is FQNENV in the germline V gene.

For this clonotype: This may stem from a read error, because a much larger clone lies one nucleotide away. V is TRBV12-3 or TRBV12-4 and J is TRBJ1-1; TRBD1 is a possible D gene (5 bases). V was clipped by 3 bases and J by 3 bases, with 8 bases between them. CDR3 size: 13 residues. Written as DNA, the CDR3 is TGTGCCAGCAGTTTCGGGGGGGACACTGAAGCTTTCTTT. Amino acids: CASSFGGDTEAFF.

There are many counts of this clonotype. The chain uses TRBV9 and TRBJ2-7; tentative D call: TRBD2 (6 bases). The germline gives CDR1 SGDLS, CDR2 YYNGEE. Trimming removed 2 bases at V and 0 bases at J, with 12 bases between. CDR3 length equals 15 residues. The CDR3 is CASSVGAGVSYEQYF. The CDR3 DNA sequence: TGTGCCAGCAGCGTGGGAGCGGGTGTCTCCTACGAGCAGTACTTC.

Note on this clonotype: A read error is possible here, since a much larger clone lies one base away. A read error is likely, as this CDR3 ends without the conserved phenylalanine or tryptophan. The gene calls are TRBV23-1 and TRBJ2-1; 9 bases align to TRBD2. The better agreement between TRBJ2-7 and the DNA end casts doubt on the J call. TRBV23-1 is an open reading frame, and its role is uncertain. This CDR3 has 15 amino acids. The CDR3 loop reads CASSLYSGRKLEQYL. The CDR3 DNA is TGCGCCAGCAGTCTATATAGCGGGAGAAAACTTGAGCAGTACCTC.

On this clonotype itself: Since a much larger clone is just one base distant, this may be a read error. The chain carries TRBV6-2 or TRBV6-3 and TRBJ1-2; D not certain. CDR3 size: 17 residues. Germline assignment: CDR1 MNHEY and CDR2 SVGEGT. As DNA, the CDR3 is TGTGCCAGCAGTGACAAAGACTGCATCGGAAAGACCTATGGCTACGCCTTC. Encoded protein: CASSDKDCIGKTYGYAF.

This clonotype occurred many times. The V gene is TRBV7-4, the J gene TRBJ1-2, with D hard to call. Trimming stripped 4 bases from V and 4 bases from J, with 22 bases between. The length of the CDR3 is 17 residues. The germline V gene has CDR1 SGHVT and CDR2 SQSDAQ. CDR3 in amino acids: CASSSPGSARKTYGYTF. The CDR3 DNA sequence: TGTGCCAGCAGCTCCCCTGGTTCAGCTCGAAAGACCTATGGCTACACCTTC.

On this clonotype: A much bigger clone sits one base away, suggesting this may be a read error. This chain connects TRBV28 to TRBJ2-7, with D possibly matching TRBD1 (6 bases). Germline CDR1 reads MDHEN; CDR2 reads SYDVKM. Between the trimmed V and J ends, which lost 5 bases and 9 bases, there was a span of 14 bases. CDR3 size: 12 residues. CDR3 sequence: CASSRQVGGQYF. CDR3 DNA sequence: TGTGCCAGCAGTCGACAGGTGGGCGGGCAGTACTTC. Using reference TRBV28 and TRBJ2-7 for the parts outside the CDR3, the full variable domain is DVKVTQSSRYLVKRTGEKVFLECVQDMDHENMFWYRQDPGLGLRLIYFSYDVKMKEKGDIPEGYSVSREKKERFSLILESASTNQTSMYLCASSRQVGGQYFGPGTRLTVT.

This clonotype was observed at least ten times. The chain carries TRBV4-1 and TRBJ2-1; 12 bases align to TRBD2. V lost 4 bases, J lost 0 bases, and 7 bases stayed unmatched. The V gene's germline CDR1 is MGHRA and CDR2 YSYEKL. This CDR3 has 18 amino acids. The CDR3 is CASSPGTSGLSSYNEQFF. CDR3 bases: TGCGCCAGCAGCCCCGGGACTAGCGGGCTCAGCTCCTACAATGAGCAGTTCTTC.

This clonotype was detected ten times or more. Compared with germline, one end of the junction differs, possibly owing to a read error. The chain carries TRBV10-2 and TRBJ1-2; D uncertain. Germline V CDR1 and CDR2: WSHSY, SAAADI. The CDR3 contains 17 residues. CDR3 bases: TGTGCCAGCAGCGGTAGCGGAACAAGCAGAAAGACCTATGGCTACACCTTC. It codes for CASSGSGTSRKTYGYTF.